Presented here are 3 T cell receptor beta chains from one specimen sequenced in a study of HIV-infected patients and healthy controls. The repertoire came from unfractionated whole blood and reflected all unsorted peripheral T cells. Alpha and beta constant-region primers primed reverse transcription of 400 to 500 ng RNA. Each of the alpha and beta chains got its own library through chain-specific third strand synthesis with indices. Using its own MiXCR run on the 5' RACE reads, TCRdb lists one record per CDR3 protein. This sample carries approximately 9,800 distinct CDR3 sequences, 7.5% to 9% of them seen once, and the ten largest clones take roughly 4%. The specimen sequenced was blood. All receptors derive from an adult in good health.

This clonotype is medium-sized (0.01 to 0.1%) by share. The J gene is TRBJ2-5, the V gene TRBV12-3 or TRBV12-4; the D call may be TRBD1 or TRBD2 (5 bases each). This CDR3 has 13 residues. The ends were cut back, 6 bases at V and 5 bases at J, with 13 bases in the middle. This CDR3 is CASSRSGRETQYF. The CDR3, as DNA: TGTGCCAGCAGCCGTTCGGGGCGTGAGACCCAGTACTTC.

By sample share, this clonotype is medium-sized. The V gene is TRBV12-3 or TRBV12-4, the J gene TRBJ2-3; weak D call: TRBD1 (6 bases). Trimming took off 4 bases at V and 10 bases at J, with 9 bases between the two ends. This CDR3 contains 11 residues. The CDR3 bases are TGTGCCAGCAGTTACAGACAGGCGCAGTATTTT. This translates into CASSYRQAQYF.

This clonotype rates as medium-sized (0.01 to 0.1%). The chain combines TRBV30 with TRBJ1-1; 7 bases line up with TRBD1. This CDR3 is built from 13 residues. CDR1 is GTSNPN and CDR2 is SVGIG in the germline V gene (reference sequence). J lost 10 bases, V lost 0 bases, and 8 bases had no gene match. The CDR3 is CAWSVQRGRGAFF. In DNA, the CDR3 is TGTGCCTGGAGTGTACAGAGGGGGCGGGGAGCTTTCTTT.